The 12 T cell receptor beta chains below all came from one sample that was sequenced in a study of identifying expanded T cells in peripheral blood. Method: immunoSEQ multiplex PCR; TCRdb's copy keeps in-frame clones and lacks some. The data contain 50,000 to 65,000 clones, approximately 80% of them singletons. The sequencing input was blood. Receptor source: a person aged 18 to 75 in good health.

The sample holds a few counts of this clone. V usage is TRBV5-6 and J usage is TRBJ2-3; D is unresolved. V dropped 7 bases and J dropped 4 bases, with 13 bases sitting between them. This CDR3 comprises 13 residues. Germline assignment: CDR1 SGHDT and CDR2 YYEEEE. CDR3 residues: CASAAEIADTQYF. The CDR3 DNA reads TGTGCCAGCGCCGCGGAGATCGCAGATACGCAGTATTTT.

V usage is TRBV4-1 and J usage is TRBJ2-3, with 11 bases fitting TRBD2. J was trimmed by 5 bases and V by 1 base; bases with no gene match: 11. Germline lookup yields CDR1 MGHRA and CDR2 YSYEKL. There are 18 residues in the CDR3. The chain's CDR3 is CASSQVYRSGGAVDTQYF. The CDR3 DNA is TGCGCCAGCAGCCAAGTATACCGTAGCGGGGGGGCCGTAGATACGCAGTATTTT.

The gene calls are TRBV27 and TRBJ1-1; 7 bases are shared with TRBD1. The CDR3 is 16 residues long. CDR1 and CDR2 (germline): MNHEY, SMNVEV (reference sequence). With V trimmed by 8 bases and J by 0 bases, 12 bases remained unmatched. CDR3 coding DNA: TGTGCCAGCCCTTTCCTACAGGGGACTATGAACACTGAAGCTTTCTTT. Amino acids: CASPFLQGTMNTEAFF.

The CDR3 loop reads CASRRQVEAFF. CDR3 nucleotides: TGTGCCAGCAGGCGACAGGTTGAAGCTTTCTTT. J is TRBJ1-1 and V is TRBV5-8; possibly TRBD1 for D (6 bases). Per the germline V gene, CDR1 is SGHTS and CDR2 is YDEGEE. Deletions cut 5 bases from V and 7 bases from J, with 9 bases between. The CDR3 spans 11 residues.

The V gene is TRBV27, the J gene TRBJ1-6; tentatively, D is TRBD1 (5 bases). The CDR3 covers 14 residues. Germline CDR1 and CDR2: MNHEY and SMNVEV (reference sequence). V gave up 4 bases and J gave up 10 bases, with 14 bases separating them. The CDR3 nucleotides are TGTGCCAGCAGTTATGACAGTTTGATCTCACCCCTCCACTTT. It translates to CASSYDSLISPLHF.

The chain recombines TRBV7-3 with TRBJ2-1, with a tentative D call TRBD1 (6 bases). Trimming shortened V by 5 bases and J by 5 bases, and 16 bases separated the two germline ends. This CDR3 is 15 amino acids long. Looked up from germline, CDR1 is SGHTA and CDR2 is FQGTGA. CDR3 in DNA: TGTGCCAGCAGCGAAGGACGTCAGGGGCACAATGAGCAGTTCTTC. This gives the protein CASSEGRQGHNEQFF.

The V call is TRBV25-1, the J call TRBJ2-6; D remains ambiguous. V was clipped by 4 bases and J by 2 bases, with 6 bases between them. Per germline, CDR1 MGHDK and CDR2 SYGVNS. The CDR3 is 14 amino acids. The CDR3 loop reads CASSARTGANVLTF. CDR3 nucleotides: TGTGCCAGCAGTGCCCGGACTGGGGCCAACGTCCTGACTTTC.

This chain joins TRBV12-5 and TRBJ2-1, with TRBD2 matching 7 bases. CDR1 and CDR2 (germline): LGHNT, FRNRAP. The length of the CDR3 is 15 residues. V lost 4 bases and J lost 8; bases outside the gene matches: 11. The CDR3 coding sequence is TGTGCTAGTGGTTCCGGGTTTGGCGGGAGCCATGAGCAGTTCTTC. This encodes CASGSGFGGSHEQFF.

This clone was detected once. The V gene is TRBV6-1, the J gene TRBJ1-1; D gene unclear. The V gene lost 6 bases and the J gene lost 6 bases, with 11 bases spanning the gap. Germline CDR1 is MNHNS and CDR2 is SASEGT. The CDR3 consists of 12 residues. The DNA of the CDR3 is TGTGCCAGCAGGACCGCTATGGCTGAAGCTTTCTTT. Protein product: CASRTAMAEAFF.

The V call is TRBV2, the J call TRBJ1-1, with TRBD1 matching 7 bases. With 6 bases clipped from V and 0 bases from J, the junction kept 7 bases outside the gene matches. CDR3 size: 15 residues. Looked up from germline, CDR1 is SNHLY and CDR2 is FYNNEI. CDR3: CASRAPRGMNTEAFF. The CDR3 DNA sequence: TGTGCCAGCAGGGCACCCAGGGGGATGAACACTGAAGCTTTCTTT.

This chain joins TRBV15 and TRBJ2-7; the match to TRBD1 covers 7 bases. From germline, CDR1 is LNHNV and CDR2 YYDKDF (reference sequence). After removal of 11 bases from V and 0 bases from J, the junction contained 10 bases not matched to a gene. This CDR3 has 14 amino acids. The CDR3 region has the DNA TGTGCCTCACCCGGGGACAGCCACTCCTACGAGCAGTACGTC. Residues: CASPGDSHSYEQYV.

The chain couples TRBV7-8 to TRBJ2-7; no definite D call. Between the trimmed V and J ends, which lost 5 bases and 6 bases, there was a span of 11 bases. The CDR3 extends over 12 amino acids. Per the germline V gene, CDR1 is SGHVS and CDR2 is FQNEAQ. CDR3 region: CASSRYTAEQYF. The CDR3 DNA reads as TGTGCCAGCAGCCGATACACCGCCGAGCAGTACTTC.